These 14 T cell receptor beta chains came from one sample sequenced in a study of shared clonotypes between healthy human individuals (dated by TCRdb to about 2020). Library creation used the immunoSEQ multiplex PCR assay. What TCRdb holds here is the immuneACCESS table cut down to in-frame rearrangements. Part of the clones is not present; checked against another copy, under half of the missing clones reflect an unresolved V gene, and the others are unexplained. This sample holds about 2.4 million clones; roughly nine tenths were observed only once. The ten most abundant clones make up 0.11% to 0.15% of the sample. Source material: naive CD4+ T cells sorted from blood. Read against the paper, the sample's cell subset or site label means: CD45RA+ positively selected. The receptor source for this set is a young man in good health.

As for this clone: Additional DNA sequences in this sample encode the identical CDR3. The rearrangement links TRBV11-2 to TRBJ2-7, with TRBD1 matching over 7 bases. The germline V gene has CDR1 SGHAT and CDR2 FQNNGV. The CDR3 totals 14 residues. The V segment lost 1 base and the J segment 2 bases; nucleotides outside the gene matches: 2. The CDR3 spells CASSLAGGPYEQYF. The CDR3 DNA follows: TGTGCCAGCAGCTTAGCAGGGGGTCCCTACGAGCAGTACTTC.

The genes are TRBV11-3 and TRBJ2-3; D gene unclear. The germline gives CDR1 SGHNT, CDR2 YENEEA. With 3 bases removed from V and 3 bases from J, the gap between germline ends came to 13 bases. The CDR3 sequence is 15 residues long. The CDR3 here is CASSLRSRATDTQYF. The DNA of the CDR3 is TGTGCCAGCAGCTTGAGGAGTAGGGCAACAGATACGCAGTATTTT. Looking up the rest from reference TRBV11-3 and TRBJ2-3 gives the full variable domain: EAGVVQSPRYKIIEKKQPVAFWCNPISGHNTLYWYLQNLGQGPELLIRYENEEAVDDSQLPKDRFSAERLKGVDSTLKIQPAELGDSAVYLCASSLRSRATDTQYFGPGTRLTVL.

The chain's CDR3 is CASSLTGQLPDYEQYF. The CDR3 DNA follows: TGTGCCAGCAGCTTAACGGGACAGCTCCCTGACTACGAGCAGTACTTC. This chain uses TRBV7-3 with TRBJ2-7; 7 bases fit TRBD1. Trimming took 0 bases from V and 3 from J; bases not matched to a gene: 8. This CDR3 contains 16 residues. CDR1 and CDR2 from the germline V gene are SGHTA and FQGTGA.

This clone showed up just once. Different DNA sequences within this sample yield the same CDR3. The chain combines TRBV10-3 with TRBJ2-5; perhaps D is TRBD1 or TRBD2 (6 bases each). Germline V lookup: CDR1 ENHRY, CDR2 SYGVKD. V was clipped by 0 bases and J by 2 bases, with 7 bases between them. This CDR3 region has 14 residues. CDR3 amino acids: CAISESGGQETQYF. In DNA, the CDR3 is TGTGCCATCAGTGAGTCAGGGGGGCAAGAGACCCAGTACTTC.

The chain is built from TRBV7-2 and TRBJ2-7; D unclear. The CDR3 runs 16 residues. V lost 2 bases, J lost 4 bases, and 18 bases lay in between. Germline V gene sequence: CDR1 SGHTA, CDR2 FQGNSA. CDR3 nucleotides: TGTGCCAGCAGCTTAAAAGTAAGCCCCGGGCCGTACGAGCAGTACTTC. It yields the protein CASSLKVSPGPYEQYF.

J is TRBJ2-3 and V is TRBV10-3; D is possibly TRBD1 or TRBD2 (6 bases each). The V gene lost 1 base and the J gene lost 0 bases, with 8 bases spanning the gap. CDR1 and CDR2 from the germline V gene are ENHRY and SYGVKD. The CDR3 is made up of 15 amino acids. Here the CDR3 DNA reads TGTGCCATCAGTGAGTGGAGGGGGAGCACAGATACGCAGTATTTT. Translated: CAISEWRGSTDTQYF.

The rearrangement links TRBV5-1 to TRBJ2-5; 8 bases map to TRBD1. The CDR3 runs to 16 residues. Per germline, CDR1 SGHRS and CDR2 YFSETQ. V dropped 6 bases and J dropped 3; count of bases not matched to a gene: 13. The CDR3 DNA follows: TGCGCCAGCACCCCTTCAGGGGGCGGCAGGGAAGAGACCCAGTACTTC. It translates to CASTPSGGGREETQYF.

The genes are TRBV4-1 and TRBJ1-2; D gene ambiguous. Trimming stripped 0 bases from V and 4 bases from J, with 15 bases between. Germline CDR1 and CDR2: MGHRA and YSYEKL. This CDR3 is built from 16 residues. CDR3 sequence (DNA): TGCGCCAGCAGCCAAGACGGACCGGGTCCCGGCTATGGCTACACCTTC. Protein: CASSQDGPGPGYGYTF.

This clone was observed a handful of times. The chain combines TRBV10-2 with TRBJ1-1; D not certain. The CDR3 runs 11 residues. The germline CDR1 and CDR2 sequences are WSHSY and SAAADI. Trimming removed 2 bases from V and 10 bases from J, with 8 bases in between. CDR3 sequence reads: CASSERLVAFF. CDR3 DNA: TGCGCCAGCAGTGAGAGGTTGGTAGCTTTCTTT.

This rearrangement joins TRBV7-9 to TRBJ2-7; TRBD1 agrees at 9 bases. The trim removed 8 bases at V and 3 bases at J, leaving 2 bases unmatched. Germline V gives CDR1 SEHNR, CDR2 FQNEAQ (reference sequence). The CDR3 sequence is 12 residues long. The chain's CDR3 is CASGQGNYEQYF. DNA for the CDR3: TGTGCCAGCGGACAGGGGAACTACGAGCAGTACTTC. Full variable domain (outside the CDR3, taken from reference TRBV7-9 and TRBJ2-7): DTGVSQNPRHKITKRGQNVTFRCDPISEHNRLYWYRQTLGQGPEFLTYFQNEAQLEKSRLLSDRFSAERPKGSFSTLEIQRTEQGDSAMYLCASGQGNYEQYFGPGTRLTVT.

The chain couples TRBV28 to TRBJ2-5; TRBD2 agrees at 10 bases. The CDR3 is 14 residues long. V lost 6 bases, J lost 3 bases, and 4 bases stayed unmatched. CDR1 MDHEN and CDR2 SYDVKM come from the germline V gene. CDR3 nucleotides: TGTGCCAGCAGCCTTAGCGGGGGGAAAGAGACCCAGTACTTC. Translated, it gives CASSLSGGKETQYF.

A note on this clone: Within the sample, other DNA sequences also encode this same CDR3. The genes are TRBV18 and TRBJ2-7; 8 bases align to TRBD2. There are 14 residues in the CDR3. The junction had 5 bases not matched to a gene; V was cut back by 3 bases and J by 4 bases. The germline CDR1 and CDR2 sequences are KGHSH and LQKENI. The CDR3 DNA reads TGTGCCAGCTCACCTCCGGGGGGGTTATACGAGCAGTACTTC. This codes for CASSPPGGLYEQYF.

This chain joins TRBV5-1 and TRBJ1-2; possible D gene TRBD1, 5 bases. The germline CDR1 and CDR2 sequences are SGHRS and YFSETQ. This CDR3 region has 14 residues. Trimming took 4 bases from V and 2 from J, leaving 12 bases between them. The CDR3 sequence is CASSVGTANYGYTF. CDR3 nucleotides: TGCGCCAGCAGCGTCGGGACGGCGAACTATGGCTACACCTTC.

The chain links TRBV30 to TRBJ2-5; 8 nucleotides agree with TRBD1. The CDR3 consists of 15 residues. J was trimmed by 5 bases and V by 0 bases; bases with no gene match: 8. The germline CDR1 and CDR2 sequences are GTSNPN and SVGIG (reference sequence). The CDR3 region has the DNA TGTGCCTGGAGTGTACCCACAGGGGGTCGGGAGACCCAGTACTTC. Translating it yields CAWSVPTGGRETQYF.